Sequencing of this T cell receptor (beta chain) was carried out in a study of CD8+ T cells in alopecia areata. Points from the study as a whole: Greater clonality was observed in lesional scalp samples, especially alopecia totalis/universalis, versus normal scalp. Shared TCR sequences were less clear between patients than in mice, possibly partly from HLA diversity.

The treatment here: oral pan-JAK inhibitor, 5-10 mg twice daily. For this clone: Antigen: not known.

Sequencing used cDNA as its template, made by extracting RNA and reverse transcribing it. Profiling relied on immunoSEQ multiplex PCR, and the TCRdb table lists in-frame clones only, not all of them. This sample yields about 210,000 clones, of which less than 75% are seen a single time; about 1.4% belongs to the top ten. V shed 6 bases, J shed 4 bases, and the junction held 4 bases outside the gene matches. The CDR3 runs to 13 residues. In germline, CDR1 is MGHDK, CDR2 SYGVNS. The chain carries TRBV25-1 and TRBJ1-2; the match to TRBD1 covers 8 bases. The sequence was collected from a human donor with alopecia areata. The sequencing used CD4+ T cells sorted from blood, collected at week 4, from a patient treated with tofacitinib. The CDR3 DNA follows: TGTGCCAGCAGCAAACAGGGGGTCTATGGCTACACCTTC. This encodes CASSKQGVYGYTF.